The source of this TCR beta chain is a study of technical replicates of blood from a few donors. The CDR3 runs to 14 residues. The V gene's germline CDR1 is ENHRY and CDR2 SYGVKD. Trimming took 7 bases from V and 7 from J; bases not matched to a gene: 6. Sequencing used immunoSEQ multiplex PCR; TCRdb keeps in-frame clones, though not all of them. Among 40,000 to 55,000 clones listed, roughly 95% were seen once. The rearrangement uses TRBV10-3 and TRBJ2-7, with 14 bases identical to TRBD2. This receptor was taken from a human donor in good health. Sequencing was carried out using T cells isolated from PBMCs. This CDR3 reads CAITPGTSGREQYF. The CDR3 DNA reads TGTGCCATCACCCCCGGGACTAGCGGGAGAGAGCAGTACTTC.